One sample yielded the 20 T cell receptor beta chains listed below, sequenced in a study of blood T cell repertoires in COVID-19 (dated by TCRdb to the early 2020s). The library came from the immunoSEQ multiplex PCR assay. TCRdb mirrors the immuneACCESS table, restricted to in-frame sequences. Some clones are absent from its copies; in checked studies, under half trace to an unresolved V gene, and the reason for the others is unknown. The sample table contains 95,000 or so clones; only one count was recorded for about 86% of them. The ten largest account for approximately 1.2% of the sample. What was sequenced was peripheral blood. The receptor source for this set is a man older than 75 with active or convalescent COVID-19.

The DNA of the CDR3 is TGTGCCAGCAGCCAGGGGGGGCGGAACGGCTACACCTTC. It codes for CASSQGGRNGYTF. This chain joins TRBV3-1 (or the pseudogene TRBV3-2) and TRBJ1-2; weak D call: TRBD1 (6 bases). The CDR3 extends over 13 amino acids. In germline, CDR1 is LGHDT, CDR2 YNNKEL (reference sequence). V was shortened by 3 bases and J by 8 bases, with 13 bases between the two germline ends.

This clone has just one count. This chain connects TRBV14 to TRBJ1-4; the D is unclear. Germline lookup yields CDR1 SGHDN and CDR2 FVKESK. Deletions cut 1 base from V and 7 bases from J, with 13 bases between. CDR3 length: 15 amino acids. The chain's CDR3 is CASSQGPRSGEKLFF. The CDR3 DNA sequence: TGTGCCAGCAGCCAAGGACCCCGGAGCGGTGAAAAACTGTTTTTT.

This CDR3 reads CASSSQAMNTEAFF. CDR3 nucleotide sequence: TGTGCCAGTAGTTCACAGGCCATGAACACTGAAGCTTTCTTT. The V and J genes are TRBV19 and TRBJ1-1; weak D call: TRBD1 (5 bases). The CDR3 runs to 14 residues. The germline V gene has CDR1 LNHDA and CDR2 SQIVND (reference sequence). V was cut by 5 bases and J by 0 bases, with 10 bases left in between.

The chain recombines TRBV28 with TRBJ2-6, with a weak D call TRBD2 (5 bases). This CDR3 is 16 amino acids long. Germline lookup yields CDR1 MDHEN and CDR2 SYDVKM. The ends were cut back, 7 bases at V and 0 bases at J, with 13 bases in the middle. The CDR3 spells CASTTLGSSGANVLTF. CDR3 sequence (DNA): TGTGCCAGCACCACACTGGGGAGCTCTGGGGCCAACGTCCTGACTTTC.

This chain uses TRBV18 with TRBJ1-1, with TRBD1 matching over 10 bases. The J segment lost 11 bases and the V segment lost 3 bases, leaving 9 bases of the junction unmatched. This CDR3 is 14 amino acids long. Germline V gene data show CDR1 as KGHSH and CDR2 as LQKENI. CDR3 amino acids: CASSPSGQGEGAFF. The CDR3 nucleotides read TGTGCCAGCTCACCTAGCGGACAGGGGGAAGGGGCTTTCTTT.

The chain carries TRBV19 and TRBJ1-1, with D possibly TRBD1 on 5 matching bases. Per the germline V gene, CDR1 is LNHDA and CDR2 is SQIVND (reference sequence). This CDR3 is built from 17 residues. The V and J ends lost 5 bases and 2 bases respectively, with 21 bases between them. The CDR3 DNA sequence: TGTGCCAGTAGTGCCCCAGCGGGGCAGGCGTACAACACTGAAGCTTTCTTT. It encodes CASSAPAGQAYNTEAFF.

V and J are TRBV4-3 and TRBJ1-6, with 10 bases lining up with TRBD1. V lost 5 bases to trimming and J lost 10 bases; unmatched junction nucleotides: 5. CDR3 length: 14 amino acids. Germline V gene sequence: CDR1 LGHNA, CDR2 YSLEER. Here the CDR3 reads CASSAGTGDSPLHF. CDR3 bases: TGCGCCAGCAGCGCCGGGACAGGGGACTCACCCCTCCACTTT.

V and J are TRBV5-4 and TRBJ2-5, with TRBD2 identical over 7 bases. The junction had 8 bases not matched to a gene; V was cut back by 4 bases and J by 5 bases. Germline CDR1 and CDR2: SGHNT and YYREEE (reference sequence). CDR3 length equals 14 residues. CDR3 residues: CASSVEAGRETQYF. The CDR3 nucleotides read TGTGCCAGCAGCGTGGAAGCGGGGCGGGAGACCCAGTACTTC. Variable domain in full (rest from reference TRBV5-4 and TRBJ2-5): ETGVTQSPTHLIKTRGQQVTLRCSSQSGHNTVSWYQQALGQGPQFIFQYYREEENGRGNFPPRFSGLQFPNYSSELNVNALELDDSALYLCASSVEAGRETQYFGPGTRLLVL.

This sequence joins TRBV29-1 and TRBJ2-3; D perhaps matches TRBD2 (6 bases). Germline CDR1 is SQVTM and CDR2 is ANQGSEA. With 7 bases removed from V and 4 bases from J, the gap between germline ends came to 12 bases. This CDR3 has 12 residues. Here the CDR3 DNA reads TGCAGCGCGGGGGTGGGCGCAGATACGCAGTATTTT. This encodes CSAGVGADTQYF.

The CDR3 DNA reads as TGCGCCAGCAGCCGGGACTCTAGCGGGAGGGCCACGTCGTACAATGAGCAGTTCTTC. Its translation is CASSRDSSGRATSYNEQFF. This chain uses TRBV4-3 with TRBJ2-1; 12 nucleotides align to TRBD2. Unmatched junction bases numbered 14, after V lost 4 bases and J lost 4 bases. This CDR3 is 19 amino acids long. Germline V gene sequence: CDR1 LGHNA, CDR2 YSLEER.

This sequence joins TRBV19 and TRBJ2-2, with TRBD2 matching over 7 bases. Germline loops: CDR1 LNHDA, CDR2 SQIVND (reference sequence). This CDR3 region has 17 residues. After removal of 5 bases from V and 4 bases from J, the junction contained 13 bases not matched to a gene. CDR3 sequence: CASSRGMAGVVTGELFF. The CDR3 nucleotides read TGTGCCAGTAGTCGGGGGATGGCGGGAGTTGTCACCGGGGAGCTGTTTTTT.

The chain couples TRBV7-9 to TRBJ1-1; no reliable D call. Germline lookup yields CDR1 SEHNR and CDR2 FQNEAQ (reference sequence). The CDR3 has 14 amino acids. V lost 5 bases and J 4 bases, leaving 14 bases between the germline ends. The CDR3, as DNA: TGTGCCAGCAGCCCACGGGCGGCGGGCACTGAAGCTTTCTTT. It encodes CASSPRAAGTEAFF.

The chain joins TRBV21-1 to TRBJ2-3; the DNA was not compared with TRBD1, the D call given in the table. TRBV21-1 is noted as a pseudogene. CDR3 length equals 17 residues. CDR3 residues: CASSTHNGQGITDTQYF. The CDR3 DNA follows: TGTGCCAGCAGCACCCACAATGGACAGGGTATCACAGATACGCAGTATTTT.

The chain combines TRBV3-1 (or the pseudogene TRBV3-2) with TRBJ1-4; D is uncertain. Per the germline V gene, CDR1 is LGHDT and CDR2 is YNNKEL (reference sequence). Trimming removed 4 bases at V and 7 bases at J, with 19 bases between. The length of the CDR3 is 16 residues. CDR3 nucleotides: TGTGCCAGCAGCCTCAAGCTGAGGAATAGTACTGAAAAACTGTTTTTT. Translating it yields CASSLKLRNSTEKLFF.

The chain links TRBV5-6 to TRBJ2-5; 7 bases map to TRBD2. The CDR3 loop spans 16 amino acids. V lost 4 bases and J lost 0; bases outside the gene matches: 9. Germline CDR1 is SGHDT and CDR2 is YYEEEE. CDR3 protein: CASSLLSGMYQETQYF. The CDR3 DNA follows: TGTGCCAGCAGCCTCCTGAGCGGGATGTACCAAGAGACCCAGTACTTC.

CDR3 in DNA: TGTGCCGTTGCCAGAGTTCGGCAGGGGGCCCACGAGCAGTACTTC. Translated, it gives CAVARVRQGAHEQYF. This sequence joins TRBV24-1 and TRBJ2-7; 8 bases map to TRBD1. The V gene's germline CDR1 is KGHDR and CDR2 SFDVKD. V shed 12 bases and J 5 bases; nucleotides not matched to a gene: 17. The CDR3 covers 15 residues.

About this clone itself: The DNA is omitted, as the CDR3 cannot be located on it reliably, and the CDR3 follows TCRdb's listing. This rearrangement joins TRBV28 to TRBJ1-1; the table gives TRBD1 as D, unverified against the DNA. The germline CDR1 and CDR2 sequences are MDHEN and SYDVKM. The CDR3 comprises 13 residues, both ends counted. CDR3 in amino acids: CASSLEWGKGAGF.

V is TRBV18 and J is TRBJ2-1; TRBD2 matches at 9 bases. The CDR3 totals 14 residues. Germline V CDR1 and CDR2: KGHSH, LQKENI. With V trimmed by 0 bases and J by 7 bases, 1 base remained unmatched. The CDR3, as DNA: TGTGCCAGCTCACCACCGACTAGCGGAAATGAGCAGTTCTTC. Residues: CASSPPTSGNEQFF.

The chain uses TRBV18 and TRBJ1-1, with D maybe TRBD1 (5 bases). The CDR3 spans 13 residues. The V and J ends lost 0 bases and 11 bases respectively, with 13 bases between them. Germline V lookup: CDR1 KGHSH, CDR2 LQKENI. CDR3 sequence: CASSPPTRASAFF. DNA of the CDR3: TGTGCCAGCTCACCACCAACCAGGGCGTCGGCTTTCTTT.

This chain's CDR3 is CAWSQGSRRQNTEAFF. The CDR3 nucleotides are TGTGCCTGGAGTCAAGGTAGTAGGCGGCAGAACACTGAAGCTTTCTTT. V usage is TRBV30 and J usage is TRBJ1-1; D not certain. Germline values: CDR1 GTSNPN, CDR2 SVGIG (reference sequence). This CDR3 is built from 16 residues. Trimming stripped 2 bases from V and 1 base from J, with 17 bases between.